This T cell receptor beta chain comes out of a study of blood T cell repertoires in COVID-19. The data were produced by immunoSEQ multiplex PCR, yet TCRdb's version contains in-frame clones alone and is incomplete. The table has around 310,000 clones, 75% to 90% seen once. Trimming removed 0 bases at V and 5 bases at J, with 11 bases between. The germline gives CDR1 LGHDT, CDR2 YNNKEL (reference sequence). The CDR3 is 15 residues long. Participant age was roughly 18 to 89 years, and participants resided in fewer than 25 US areas. This clonotype was obtained from a woman aged 40 to 50 who had recovered from COVID-19. Sequencing was performed on PBMCs or T cells enriched from blood (not recorded which). This rearrangement joins TRBV3-1 (or the pseudogene TRBV3-2) to TRBJ1-5; weak D call: TRBD1 (5 bases). CDR3 amino acids: CASSQDGGTYQPQHF. CDR3 in DNA: TGTGCCAGCAGCCAAGATGGAGGGACCTATCAGCCCCAGCATTTT.